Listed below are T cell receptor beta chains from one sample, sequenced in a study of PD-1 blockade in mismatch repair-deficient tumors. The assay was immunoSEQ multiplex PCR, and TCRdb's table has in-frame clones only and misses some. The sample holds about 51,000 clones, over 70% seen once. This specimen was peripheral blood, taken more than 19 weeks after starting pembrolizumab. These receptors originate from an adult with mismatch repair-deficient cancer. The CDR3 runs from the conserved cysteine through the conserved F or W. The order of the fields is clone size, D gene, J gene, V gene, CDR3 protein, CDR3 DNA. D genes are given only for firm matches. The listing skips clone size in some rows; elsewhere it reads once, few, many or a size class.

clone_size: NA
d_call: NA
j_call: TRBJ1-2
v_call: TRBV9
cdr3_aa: CASTPDRALYGYTF
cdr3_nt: TGTGCCAGCACTCCCGACCGGGCCTTATATGGCTACACCTTC

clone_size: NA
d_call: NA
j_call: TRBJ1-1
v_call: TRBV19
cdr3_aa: CASNWSPQGNTEAFF
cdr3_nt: TGTGCCAGCAACTGGTCCCCACAGGGGAACACTGAAGCTTTCTTT

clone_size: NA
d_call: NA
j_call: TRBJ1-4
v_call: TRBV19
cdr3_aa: CASRKAAATNEKLFF
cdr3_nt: TGTGCCAGTAGGAAGGCGGCTGCAACTAATGAAAAACTGTTTTTT

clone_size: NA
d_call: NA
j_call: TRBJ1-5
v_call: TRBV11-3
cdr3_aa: CASSLDFYSNQPQHF
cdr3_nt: TGTGCCAGCAGCTTAGATTTTTATAGCAATCAGCCCCAGCATTTT

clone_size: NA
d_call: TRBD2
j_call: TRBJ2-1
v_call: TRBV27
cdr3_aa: CASSLGSGSRGEQFF
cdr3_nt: TGTGCCAGCAGTCTGGGTAGCGGGAGTCGGGGTGAGCAGTTCTTC

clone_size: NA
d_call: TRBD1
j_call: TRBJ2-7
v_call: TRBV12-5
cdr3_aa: CASGPGQGPYEQYF
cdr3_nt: TGTGCTAGTGGCCCTGGACAGGGGCCCTACGAGCAGTACTTC

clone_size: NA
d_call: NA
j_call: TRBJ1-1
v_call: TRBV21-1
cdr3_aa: CASGGNTEAFF
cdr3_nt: TGTGCCAGCGGGGGGAACACTGAAGCTTTCTTT

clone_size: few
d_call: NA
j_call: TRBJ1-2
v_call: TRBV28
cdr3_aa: CASSAQRGHYGYTF
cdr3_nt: TGTGCCAGCAGTGCCCAGCGGGGACACTATGGCTACACCTTC

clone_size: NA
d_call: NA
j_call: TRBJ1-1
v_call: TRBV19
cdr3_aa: CASSIPTETNTEAFF
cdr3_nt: TGTGCCAGTAGTATCCCAACAGAGACAAACACTGAAGCTTTCTTT

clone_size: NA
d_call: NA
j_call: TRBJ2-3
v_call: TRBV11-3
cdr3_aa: CASQRGRSADTQYF
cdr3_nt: TGTGCCAGTCAAAGGGGCCGGAGTGCAGATACGCAGTATTTT

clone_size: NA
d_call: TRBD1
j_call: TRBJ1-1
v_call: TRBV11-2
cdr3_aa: CASSLDGTGNTEAFF
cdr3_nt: TGTGCCAGCAGCTTAGATGGGACAGGGAACACTGAAGCTTTCTTT

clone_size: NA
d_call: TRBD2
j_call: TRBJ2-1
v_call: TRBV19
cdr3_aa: CASSGGGSWDEQFF
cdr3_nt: TGTGCCAGTAGTGGAGGCGGGAGTTGGGATGAGCAGTTCTTC

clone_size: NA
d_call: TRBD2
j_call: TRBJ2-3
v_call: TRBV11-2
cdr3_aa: CASSKGLAGGTDTQYF
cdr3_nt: TGTGCCAGCAGCAAGGGACTAGCGGGAGGCACAGATACGCAGTATTTT

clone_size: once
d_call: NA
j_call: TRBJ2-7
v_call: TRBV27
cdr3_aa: CASSLVRGGYEQYF
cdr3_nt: TGTGCCAGCAGTCTTGTAAGGGGGGGGTACGAGCAGTACTTC

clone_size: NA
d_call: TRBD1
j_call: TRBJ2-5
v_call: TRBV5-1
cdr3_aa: CASSFFIGTGAKQETQYF
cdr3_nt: TGCGCCAGCAGCTTTTTTATAGGGACAGGGGCGAAACAAGAGACCCAGTACTTC

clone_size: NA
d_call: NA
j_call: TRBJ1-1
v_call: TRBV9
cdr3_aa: CASSVGTNTEAFF
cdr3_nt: TGTGCCAGCAGCGTAGGGACGAACACTGAAGCTTTCTTT

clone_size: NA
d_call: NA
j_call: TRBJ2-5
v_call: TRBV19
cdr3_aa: CASSEQGRETQYF
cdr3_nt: TGTGCCAGTAGTGAACAGGGACGGGAGACCCAGTACTTC

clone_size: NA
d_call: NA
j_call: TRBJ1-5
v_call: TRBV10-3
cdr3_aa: CAISAGNFGQPQHF
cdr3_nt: TGTGCCATCAGTGCAGGGAACTTCGGGCAGCCCCAGCATTTT

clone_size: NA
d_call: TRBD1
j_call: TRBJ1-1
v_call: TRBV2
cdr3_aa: CASSKTGPGTEAFF
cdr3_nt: TGTGCCAGCAGTAAGACAGGGCCCGGGACTGAAGCTTTCTTT

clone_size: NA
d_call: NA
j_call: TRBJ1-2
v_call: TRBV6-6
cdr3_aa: CASRRASRHYGYTF
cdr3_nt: TGTGCCAGCAGACGGGCGTCCCGACATTATGGCTACACCTTC

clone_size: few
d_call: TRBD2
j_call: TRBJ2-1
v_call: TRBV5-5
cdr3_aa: CASSLESGRAHEQFF
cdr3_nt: TGTGCCAGCAGCTTGGAGAGCGGGAGGGCTCATGAGCAGTTCTTC

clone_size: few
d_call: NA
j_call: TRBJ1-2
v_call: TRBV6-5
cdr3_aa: CASTLSGYGGYTF
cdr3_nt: TGTGCCAGCACCTTGAGTGGATACGGAGGCTACACCTTC

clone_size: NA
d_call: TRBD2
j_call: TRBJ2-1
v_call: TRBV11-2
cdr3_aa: CASSLGRAGGPGEQFF
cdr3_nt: TGTGCCAGCAGCTTAGGGCGAGCGGGAGGGCCCGGTGAGCAGTTCTTC

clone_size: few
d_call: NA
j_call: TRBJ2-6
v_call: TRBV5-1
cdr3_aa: CASSLVPSGANVLTF
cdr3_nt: TGCGCCAGCAGCTTGGTCCCCTCTGGGGCCAACGTCCTGACTTTC

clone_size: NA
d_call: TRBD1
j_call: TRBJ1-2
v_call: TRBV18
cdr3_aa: CASSPTLPGQGDYTF
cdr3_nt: TGTGCCAGCTCACCAACACTTCCGGGACAGGGTGACTACACCTTC

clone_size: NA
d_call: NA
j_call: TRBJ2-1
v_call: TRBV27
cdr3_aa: CASSLLARIYNEQFF
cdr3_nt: TGTGCCAGCAGTTTATTGGCTAGAATCTACAATGAGCAGTTCTTC

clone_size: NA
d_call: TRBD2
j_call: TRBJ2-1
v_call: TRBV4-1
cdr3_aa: CASSQDPRKRGSYNEQFF
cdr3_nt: TGCGCCAGCAGCCAAGATCCAAGGAAGCGGGGCTCCTACAATGAGCAGTTCTTC

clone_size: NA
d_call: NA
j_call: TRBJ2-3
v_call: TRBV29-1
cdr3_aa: CSVKSGSAVADTQYF
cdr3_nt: TGCAGCGTTAAAAGTGGAAGTGCAGTCGCAGATACGCAGTATTTT

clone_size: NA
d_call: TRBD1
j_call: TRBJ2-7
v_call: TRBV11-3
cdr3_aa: CASSTRQGAQEQYF
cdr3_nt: TGTGCCAGCAGCACGCGACAGGGGGCACAGGAGCAGTACTTC

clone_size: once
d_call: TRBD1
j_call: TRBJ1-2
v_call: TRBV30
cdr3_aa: CAWSQGGFYGYTF
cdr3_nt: TGTGCCTGGAGTCAGGGGGGTTTCTATGGCTACACCTTC

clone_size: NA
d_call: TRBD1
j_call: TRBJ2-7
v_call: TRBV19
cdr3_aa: CASSMGQGAYEQYF
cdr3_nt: TGTGCCAGTAGTATGGGACAGGGGGCTTACGAGCAGTACTTC

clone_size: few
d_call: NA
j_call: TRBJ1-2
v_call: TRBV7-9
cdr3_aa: CATIGGSHGYTF
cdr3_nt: TGTGCCACCATAGGGGGGAGCCATGGCTACACCTTC

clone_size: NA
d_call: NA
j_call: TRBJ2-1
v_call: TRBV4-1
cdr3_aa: CASSQANRGFNEQFF
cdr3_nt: TGCGCCAGCAGCCAAGCTAATAGGGGGTTCAATGAGCAGTTCTTC

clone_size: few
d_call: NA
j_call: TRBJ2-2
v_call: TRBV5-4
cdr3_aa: CATGITGELFF
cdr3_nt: TGTGCCACGGGCATCACCGGGGAGCTGTTTTTT

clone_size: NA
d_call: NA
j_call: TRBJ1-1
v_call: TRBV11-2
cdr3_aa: CASSTGRVNTEAFF
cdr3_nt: TGTGCCAGCAGCACGGGACGGGTGAACACTGAAGCTTTCTTT

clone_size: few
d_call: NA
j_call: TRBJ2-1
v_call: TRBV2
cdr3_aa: CASNSAFDEQFF
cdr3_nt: TGTGCCAGCAATTCTGCCTTCGATGAGCAGTTCTTC

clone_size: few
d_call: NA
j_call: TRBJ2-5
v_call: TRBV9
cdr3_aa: CASSVGTGRETQYF
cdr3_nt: TGTGCCAGCAGCGTAGGCACAGGGAGAGAGACCCAGTACTTC

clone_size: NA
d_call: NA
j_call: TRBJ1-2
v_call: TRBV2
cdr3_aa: CASTPGHSYGYTF
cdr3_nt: TGTGCCAGCACCCCGGGACATAGCTATGGCTACACCTTC

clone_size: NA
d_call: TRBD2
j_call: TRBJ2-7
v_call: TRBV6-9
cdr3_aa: CASSYLGTSGTYEQYF
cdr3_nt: TGTGCCAGCAGTTATCTTGGCACTAGCGGGACCTACGAGCAGTACTTC

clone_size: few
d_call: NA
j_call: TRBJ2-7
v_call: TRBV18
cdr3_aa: CASSPTGTTYEQYF
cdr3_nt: TGTGCCAGCTCACCTACTGGCACAACCTACGAGCAGTACTTC

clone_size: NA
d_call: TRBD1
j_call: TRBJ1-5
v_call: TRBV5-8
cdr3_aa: CASSRRQGYSNQPQHF
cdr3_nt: TGTGCCAGCAGCCGCCGACAGGGATATAGCAATCAGCCCCAGCATTTT